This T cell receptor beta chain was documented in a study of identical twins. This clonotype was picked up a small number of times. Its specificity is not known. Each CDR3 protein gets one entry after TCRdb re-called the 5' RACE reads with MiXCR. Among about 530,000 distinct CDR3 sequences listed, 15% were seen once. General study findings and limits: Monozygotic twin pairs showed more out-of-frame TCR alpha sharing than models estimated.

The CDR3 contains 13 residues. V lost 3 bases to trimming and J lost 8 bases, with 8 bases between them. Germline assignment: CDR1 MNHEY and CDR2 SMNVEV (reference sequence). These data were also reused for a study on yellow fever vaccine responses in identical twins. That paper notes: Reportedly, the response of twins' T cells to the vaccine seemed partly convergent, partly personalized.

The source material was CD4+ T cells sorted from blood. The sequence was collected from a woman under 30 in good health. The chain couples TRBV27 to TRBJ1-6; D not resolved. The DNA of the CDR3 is TGTGCCAGCAGTTTTTACGGTGATTCACCCCTCCACTTT. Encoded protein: CASSFYGDSPLHF.